This record covers a single T cell receptor (beta chain). Its antigen is not identified. Relative to the germline gene, one junction end is altered; a read error may explain this. The data were obtained in a study of cytomegalovirus exposure and HLA in healthy donors. Primers included in the PCR were 60 Vbeta and 13 Jbeta primers. Profiling relied on immunoSEQ multiplex PCR, and the TCRdb table lists in-frame clones only, not all of them. The table records about 140,000 clones, 80% of them present only once. Whole-study results and caveats: Serostatus for CMV was the only available immune exposure information. Being productive about 87% or about 30% of the time was typical of most TCR beta V segments in an earlier analysis. Reportedly, a later analysis found an Asian-associated ancestry cluster had fewer N-insertions than the roughly 630-donor mean.

This TCR derives from a female donor in good health and CMV-seronegative. The sample taken for sequencing was PBMCs.

CDR3 protein: CAWNRVGTSLTF. The CDR3 DNA sequence: TGTGCCTGGAATCGGGTGGGGACATCGCTGACTTTT. The rearrangement joins TRBV30 to TRBJ1-5; D is perhaps TRBD1 (6 bases). The CDR3 has 12 residues. Per the germline V gene, CDR1 is GTSNPN and CDR2 is SVGIG (reference sequence).